This T cell receptor beta chain was captured in a study of a mutant IDH1 vaccine in newly diagnosed glioma. Study information: Week 35 brought visit V12, which was followed by visit V13 at week 47.

Libraries were prepared by immunoSEQ multiplex PCR; TCRdb keeps only in-frame clonotypes and omits some of them. The sample comprises tens of thousands of clones, 75% to 90% of which are singletons, and over 2.5% rests with the top ten. The time point: week 47, end of study. All doses held 300 ug of mutant IDH1 20-mer peptide, with topical imiquimod. Comment on this clone: Its antigen is not known.

The CDR3 sequence is 14 residues long. V was shortened by 0 bases and J by 3 bases, with 9 bases between the two germline ends. Per germline, CDR1 SGHRS and CDR2 YFSETQ. Sequenced material: PBMCs, taken from a glioma patient whose treatment included an IDH1 peptide vaccine. The chain uses TRBV5-1 and TRBJ2-5, with TRBD2 as a possible D gene (6 bases). This clonotype was sampled from a woman in her fifties or sixties with glioma. DNA of the CDR3: TGCGCCAGCAGCTTGGCCCCGGGGGAAGAGACCCAGTACTTC. Its protein is CASSLAPGEETQYF.